These 3 T cell receptor beta chains were sequenced from one sample in a study of cytomegalovirus exposure and HLA in healthy donors. It was with 60 Vbeta and 13 Jbeta primers that the PCR ran. Profiled with immunoSEQ multiplex PCR; TCRdb holds only in-frame clones, not every one. Seen here are about 120,000 clones, about 80% observed once, and the top ten hold less than 3%. Sequenced: PBMCs. The receptors originated from a female donor in good health and CMV-seronegative.

The V gene is TRBV6-1, the J gene TRBJ1-2; weak D call: TRBD1 (6 bases). Deletions cut 7 bases from V and 2 bases from J, with 14 bases between. In germline, CDR1 is MNHNS, CDR2 SASEGT. The CDR3 covers 14 residues. DNA of the CDR3: TGTGCCAGCATCGGCGGGGGCCTAAACTATGGCTACACCTTC. Translation: CASIGGGLNYGYTF.

This chain uses TRBV19 with TRBJ1-2; D may be TRBD1 (6 bases). CDR1 is LNHDA, CDR2 SQIVND, per germline (reference sequence). Trimming shortened V by 4 bases and J by 6 bases, and 15 bases separated the two germline ends. This CDR3 is built from 14 residues. CDR3 bases: TGTGCCAGTAGTACGCAACAGGGAATCGATGGCTACACCTTC. It codes for CASSTQQGIDGYTF.

This clone occurred once. This CDR3 is missing its conserved last phenylalanine or tryptophan, likely due to a read error. The chain has TRBV5-1 and TRBJ2-7; 8 bases match TRBD2. Germline-derived CDR1 and CDR2 are SGHRS and YFSETQ. The CDR3 is 15 amino acids. J lost 1 base, V lost 4 bases, and 7 bases had no gene match. CDR3 region: CASSRKAGASYEQYL. The CDR3 nucleotides read TGCGCCAGCAGCAGAAAAGCGGGGGCATCCTACGAGCAGTACCTC.